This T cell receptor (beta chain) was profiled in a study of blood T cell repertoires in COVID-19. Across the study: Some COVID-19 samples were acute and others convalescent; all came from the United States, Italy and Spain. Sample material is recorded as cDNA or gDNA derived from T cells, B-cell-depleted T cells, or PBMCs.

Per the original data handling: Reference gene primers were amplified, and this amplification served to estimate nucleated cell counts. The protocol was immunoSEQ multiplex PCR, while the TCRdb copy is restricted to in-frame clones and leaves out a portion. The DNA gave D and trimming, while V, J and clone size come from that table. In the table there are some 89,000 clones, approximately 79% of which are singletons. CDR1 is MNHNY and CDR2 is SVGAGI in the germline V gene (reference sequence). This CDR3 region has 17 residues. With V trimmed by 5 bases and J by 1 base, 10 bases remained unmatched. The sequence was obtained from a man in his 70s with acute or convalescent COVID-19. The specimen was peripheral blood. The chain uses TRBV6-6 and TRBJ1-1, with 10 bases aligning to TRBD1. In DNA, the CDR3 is TGTGCCAGCAGTCTTCCGGGACAGGGGCTTAAGAACACTGAAGCTTTCTTT. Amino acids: CASSLPGQGLKNTEAFF.